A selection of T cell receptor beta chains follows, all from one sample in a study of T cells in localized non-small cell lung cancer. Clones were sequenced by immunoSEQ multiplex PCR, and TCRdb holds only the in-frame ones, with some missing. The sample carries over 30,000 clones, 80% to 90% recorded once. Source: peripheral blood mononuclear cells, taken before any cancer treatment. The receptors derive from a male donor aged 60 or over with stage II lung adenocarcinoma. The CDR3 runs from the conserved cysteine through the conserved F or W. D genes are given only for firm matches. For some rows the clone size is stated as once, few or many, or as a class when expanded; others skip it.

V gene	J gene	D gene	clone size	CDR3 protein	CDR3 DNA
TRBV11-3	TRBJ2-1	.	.	CASSLRRGGGNEQFF	TGTGCCAGCAGCCTTCGGAGGGGAGGGGGCAATGAGCAGTTCTTC
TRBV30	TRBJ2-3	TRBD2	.	CAWNLGVGREKGDTQYF	TGTGCCTGGAATTTGGGGGTCGGGCGGGAGAAAGGAGATACGCAGTATTTT
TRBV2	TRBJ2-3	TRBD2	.	CASRREILDTQYF	TGTGCCAGCAGGCGGGAGATCTTGGATACGCAGTATTTT
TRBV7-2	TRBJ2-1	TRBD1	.	CASRAGTDYNEQFF	TGTGCCAGCAGGGCCGGGACAGACTACAATGAGCAGTTCTTC
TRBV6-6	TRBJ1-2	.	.	CASTWTLGGGYTF	TGTGCCAGCACTTGGACGTTGGGGGGTGGCTACACCTTC
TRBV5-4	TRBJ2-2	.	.	CASSLVGASTGELFF	TGTGCCAGCAGCTTGGTAGGGGCCTCCACCGGGGAGCTGTTTTTT
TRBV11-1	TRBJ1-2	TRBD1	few	CASSSILGTGRNYGYTF	TGTGCCAGCAGCTCCATACTCGGGACAGGCAGAAACTATGGCTACACCTTC
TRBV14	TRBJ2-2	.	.	CASSQLGPVTGELFF	TGTGCCAGCAGCCAATTAGGGCCAGTCACCGGGGAGCTGTTTTTT
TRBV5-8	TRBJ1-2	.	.	CASSPVFGGYTF	TGTGCCAGCAGCCCCGTCTTTGGTGGCTACACCTTC
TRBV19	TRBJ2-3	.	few	CASSPTRTPTQYF	TGTGCCAGTAGCCCTACTAGAACCCCCACGCAGTATTTT
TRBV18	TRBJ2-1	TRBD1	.	CASSTRQGDNYNEQFF	TGTGCCAGCTCAACGCGACAGGGGGATAACTACAATGAGCAGTTCTTC
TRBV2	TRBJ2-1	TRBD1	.	CASRRGQGSYNEQFF	TGTGCCAGCAGAAGGGGACAGGGGTCCTACAATGAGCAGTTCTTC
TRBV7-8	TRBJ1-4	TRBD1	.	CASRQGRTNEKLFF	TGTGCCAGCAGACAGGGGCGAACTAATGAAAAACTGTTTTTT
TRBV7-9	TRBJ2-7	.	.	CASSLLYSRRGSEQYF	TGTGCCAGCAGCCTACTATACAGCCGCCGGGGTTCCGAGCAGTACTTC
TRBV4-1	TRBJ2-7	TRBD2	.	CASSQAYYGTSGSFNEQYF	TGCGCCAGCAGCCAAGCATACTATGGGACTAGCGGGTCTTTCAACGAGCAGTACTTC
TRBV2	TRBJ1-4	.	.	CASTLWGVEKLFF	TGTGCCAGCACCTTATGGGGAGTTGAAAAACTGTTTTTT
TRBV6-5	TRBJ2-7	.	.	CASSYSRGSEYF	TGTGCCAGCAGTTACTCTCGGGGTTCGGAGTACTTC
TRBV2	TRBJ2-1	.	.	CAARDSYNEQFF	TGTGCCGCGCGGGACTCCTACAATGAGCAGTTCTTC
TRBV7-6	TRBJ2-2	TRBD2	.	CASSSVSGRDTGELFF	TGTGCCAGCAGCTCCGTCAGCGGGAGAGACACCGGGGAGCTGTTTTTT
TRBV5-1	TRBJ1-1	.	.	CASSPLTGAGLTEAFF	TGCGCCAGCAGCCCTCTAACGGGGGCAGGGCTCACTGAAGCTTTCTTT
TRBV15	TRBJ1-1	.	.	CATSREAETGAEAFF	TGTGCCACCAGCAGAGAAGCGGAAACGGGCGCTGAAGCTTTCTTT
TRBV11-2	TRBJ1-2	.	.	CAGSLIGGRSYGYTF	TGTGCCGGCAGCTTAATCGGGGGACGTTCCTATGGCTACACCTTC
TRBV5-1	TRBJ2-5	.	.	CASSFNDGSRGGSQYF	TGCGCCAGCAGCTTTAACGACGGATCTCGAGGGGGGTCCCAGTACTTC
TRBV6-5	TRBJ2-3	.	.	CASSYGRLTDTQYF	TGTGCCAGCAGTTACGGCAGGTTAACAGATACGCAGTATTTT
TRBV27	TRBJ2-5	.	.	CASSPSRVKQETQYF	TGTGCCAGCAGTCCGAGTCGGGTAAAACAAGAGACCCAGTACTTC
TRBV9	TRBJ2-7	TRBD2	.	CASSPRLAGGPSSEQYF	TGTGCCAGCAGCCCTAGACTAGCGGGAGGGCCCTCGAGCGAGCAGTACTTC